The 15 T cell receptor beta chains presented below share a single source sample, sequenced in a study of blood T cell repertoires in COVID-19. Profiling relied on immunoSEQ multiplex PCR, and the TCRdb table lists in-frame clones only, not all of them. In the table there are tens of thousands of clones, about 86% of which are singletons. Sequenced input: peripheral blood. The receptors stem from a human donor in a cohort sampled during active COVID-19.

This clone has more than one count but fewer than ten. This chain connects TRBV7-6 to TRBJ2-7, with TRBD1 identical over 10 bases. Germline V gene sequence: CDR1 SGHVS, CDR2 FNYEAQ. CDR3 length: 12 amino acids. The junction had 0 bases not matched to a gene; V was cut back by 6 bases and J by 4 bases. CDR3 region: CASRDRGYEQYF. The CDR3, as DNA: TGTGCCAGCAGGGACAGGGGGTACGAGCAGTACTTC.

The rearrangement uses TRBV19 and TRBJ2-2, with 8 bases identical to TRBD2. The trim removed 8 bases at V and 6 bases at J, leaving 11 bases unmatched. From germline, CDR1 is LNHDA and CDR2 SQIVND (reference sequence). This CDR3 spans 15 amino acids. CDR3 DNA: TGTGCCAGTTCGAGACTAGCGAATGAGGCCGGGGAGCTGTTTTTT. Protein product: CASSRLANEAGELFF.

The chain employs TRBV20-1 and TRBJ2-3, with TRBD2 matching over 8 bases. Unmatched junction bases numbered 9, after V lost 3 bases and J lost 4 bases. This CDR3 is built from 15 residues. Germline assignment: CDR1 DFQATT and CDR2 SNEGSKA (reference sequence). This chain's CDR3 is CSASGPGLGADTQYF. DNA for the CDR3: TGCAGTGCTAGTGGTCCGGGACTAGGAGCAGATACGCAGTATTTT.

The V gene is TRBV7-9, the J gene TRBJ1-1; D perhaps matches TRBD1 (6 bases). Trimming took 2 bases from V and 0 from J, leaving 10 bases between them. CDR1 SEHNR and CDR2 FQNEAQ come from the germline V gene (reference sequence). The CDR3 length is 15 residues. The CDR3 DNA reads TGTGCCAGCAGCTTAAGGGACACCATGAACACTGAAGCTTTCTTT. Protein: CASSLRDTMNTEAFF. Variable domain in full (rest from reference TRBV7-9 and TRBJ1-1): DTGVSQNPRHKITKRGQNVTFRCDPISEHNRLYWYRQTLGQGPEFLTYFQNEAQLEKSRLLSDRFSAERPKGSFSTLEIQRTEQGDSAMYLCASSLRDTMNTEAFFGQGTRLTVV.

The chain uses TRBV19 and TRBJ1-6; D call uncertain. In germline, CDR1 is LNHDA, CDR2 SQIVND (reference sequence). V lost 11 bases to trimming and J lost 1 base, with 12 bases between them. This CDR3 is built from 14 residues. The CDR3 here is CAAASNSYNSPLHF. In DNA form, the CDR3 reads TGTGCCGCCGCGAGCAATTCCTATAATTCACCCCTCCACTTT.

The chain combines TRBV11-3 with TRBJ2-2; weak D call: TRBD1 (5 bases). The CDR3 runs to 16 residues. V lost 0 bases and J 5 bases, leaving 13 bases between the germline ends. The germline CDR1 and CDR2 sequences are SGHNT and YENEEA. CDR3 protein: CASSLDRAGQTGELFF. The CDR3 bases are TGTGCCAGCAGCTTAGATCGGGCAGGGCAAACCGGGGAGCTGTTTTTT.

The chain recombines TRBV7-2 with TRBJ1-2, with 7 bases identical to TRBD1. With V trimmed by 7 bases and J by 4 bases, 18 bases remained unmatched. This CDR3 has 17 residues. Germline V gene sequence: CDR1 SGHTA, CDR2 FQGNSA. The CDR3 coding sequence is TGTGCCAGCACCGATCACAAGGGGGCAGGCTCCCGCTATGGCTACACCTTC. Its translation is CASTDHKGAGSRYGYTF.

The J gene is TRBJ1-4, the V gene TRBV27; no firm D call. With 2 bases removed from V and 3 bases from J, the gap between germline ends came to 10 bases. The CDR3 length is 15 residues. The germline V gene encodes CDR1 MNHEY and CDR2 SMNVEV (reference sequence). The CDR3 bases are TGTGCCAGCAGTTTAGCGGCCGGATCTAATGAAAAACTGTTTTTT. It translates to CASSLAAGSNEKLFF.

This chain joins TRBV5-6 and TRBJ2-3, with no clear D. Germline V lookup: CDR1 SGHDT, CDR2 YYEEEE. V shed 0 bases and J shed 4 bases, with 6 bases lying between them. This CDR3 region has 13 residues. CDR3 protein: CASSLGLADTQYF. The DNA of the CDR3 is TGTGCCAGCAGCTTGGGGTTAGCAGATACGCAGTATTTT.

The CDR3, as DNA: TGTGCCAGCTCACCGCGTCTTGGGGGGGGCAACACTGAAGCTTTCTTT. This encodes CASSPRLGGGNTEAFF. This sequence joins TRBV18 and TRBJ1-1, with a weak D call TRBD1 (6 bases). The CDR3 has 16 residues. Trimming removed 3 bases from V and 2 bases from J, with 16 bases in between. CDR1 is KGHSH and CDR2 is LQKENI in the germline V gene.

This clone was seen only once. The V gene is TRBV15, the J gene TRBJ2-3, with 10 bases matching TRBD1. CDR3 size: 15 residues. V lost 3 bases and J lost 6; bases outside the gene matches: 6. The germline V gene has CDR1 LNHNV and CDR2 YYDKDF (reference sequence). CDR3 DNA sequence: TGTGCCACCAGCAGCCGACAGGGGGCGCCGGATACGCAGTATTTT. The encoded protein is CATSSRQGAPDTQYF. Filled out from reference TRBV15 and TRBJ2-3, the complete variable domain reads DAMVIQNPRYQVTQFGKPVTLSCSQTLNHNVMYWYQQKSSQAPKLLFHYYDKDFNNEADTPDNFQSRRPNTSFCFLDIRSPGLGDTAMYLCATSSRQGAPDTQYFGPGTRLTVL.

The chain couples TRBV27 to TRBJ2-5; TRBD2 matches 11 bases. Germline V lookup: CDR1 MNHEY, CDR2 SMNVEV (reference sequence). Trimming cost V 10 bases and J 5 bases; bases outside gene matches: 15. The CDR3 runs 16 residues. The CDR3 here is CATQGLAGGPRETQYF. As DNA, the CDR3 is TGTGCCACTCAAGGGCTAGCGGGGGGCCCGAGGGAGACCCAGTACTTC.

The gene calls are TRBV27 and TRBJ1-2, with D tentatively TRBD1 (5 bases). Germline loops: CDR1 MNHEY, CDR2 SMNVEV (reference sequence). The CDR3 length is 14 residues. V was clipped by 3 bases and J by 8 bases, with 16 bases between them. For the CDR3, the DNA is TGTGCCAGCAGTTTCCATACCACAGGAGAGGGCTACACCTTC. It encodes CASSFHTTGEGYTF.

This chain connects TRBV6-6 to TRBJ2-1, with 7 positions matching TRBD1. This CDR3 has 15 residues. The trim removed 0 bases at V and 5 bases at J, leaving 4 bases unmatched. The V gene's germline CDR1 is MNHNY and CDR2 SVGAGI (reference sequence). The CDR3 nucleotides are TGTGCCAGCAGTTACTCGACAGGGTTCAACAATGAGCAGTTCTTC. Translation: CASSYSTGFNNEQFF.

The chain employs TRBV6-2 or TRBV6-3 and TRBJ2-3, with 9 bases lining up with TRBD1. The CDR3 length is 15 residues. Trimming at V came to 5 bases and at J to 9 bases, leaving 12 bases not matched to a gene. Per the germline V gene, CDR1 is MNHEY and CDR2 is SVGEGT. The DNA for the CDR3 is TGTGCCAGCAGTCCGAGGGGAGCACAGGGGGCCACGCAGTATTTT. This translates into CASSPRGAQGATQYF.